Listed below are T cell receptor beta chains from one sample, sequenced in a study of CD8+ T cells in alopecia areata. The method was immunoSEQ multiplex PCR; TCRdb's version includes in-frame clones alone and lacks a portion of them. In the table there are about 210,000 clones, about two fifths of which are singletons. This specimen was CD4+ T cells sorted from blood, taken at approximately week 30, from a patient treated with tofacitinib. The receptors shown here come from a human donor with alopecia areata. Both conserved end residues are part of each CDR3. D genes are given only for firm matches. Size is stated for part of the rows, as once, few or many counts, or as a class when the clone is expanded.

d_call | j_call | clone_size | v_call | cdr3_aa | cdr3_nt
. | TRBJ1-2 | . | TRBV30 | CAWSVQGWHGYTF | TGTGCCTGGAGTGTACAGGGATGGCATGGCTACACCTTC
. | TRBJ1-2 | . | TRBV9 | CASSAQATNYGYTF | TGTGCCAGCAGCGCACAGGCCACTAACTATGGCTACACCTTC
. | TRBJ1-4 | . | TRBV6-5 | CASSYQGSNEKLFF | TGTGCCAGCAGTTATCAGGGATCTAATGAAAAACTGTTTTTT
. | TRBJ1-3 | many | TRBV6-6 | CASTAQLSSNTIYF | TGTGCCAGCACCGCACAGCTCTCGTCAAACACCATATATTTT
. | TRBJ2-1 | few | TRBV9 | CASSATGNSYNEQFF | TGTGCCAGCAGCGCCACAGGGAACTCCTACAATGAGCAGTTCTTC
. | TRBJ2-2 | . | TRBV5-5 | CASSLDWARGTGELFF | TGTGCCAGCAGCTTAGACTGGGCGCGGGGCACCGGGGAGCTGTTTTTT
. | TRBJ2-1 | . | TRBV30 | CAWSVPWAVYNEQFF | TGTGCCTGGAGTGTACCATGGGCAGTTTACAATGAGCAGTTCTTC
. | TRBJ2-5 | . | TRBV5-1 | CASSLRPGDRETQYF | TGCGCCAGCAGCTTGAGACCAGGAGATAGGGAGACCCAGTACTTC
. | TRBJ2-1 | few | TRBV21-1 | CASSRDTHNEQFF | TGTGCCAGCAGCAGGGACACCCACAATGAGCAGTTCTTC
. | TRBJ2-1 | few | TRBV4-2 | CASSQDQGTSSYNEQFF | TGTGCCAGCAGCCAAGATCAGGGGACGAGCTCCTACAATGAGCAGTTCTTC
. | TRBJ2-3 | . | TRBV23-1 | CASSQPGSATDTQYF | TGCGCCAGCAGTCAACCGGGTTCGGCCACAGATACGCAGTATTTT
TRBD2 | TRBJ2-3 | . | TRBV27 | CASSLVAGVADTQYF | TGTGCCAGCAGTTTAGTAGCGGGAGTTGCGGATACGCAGTATTTT
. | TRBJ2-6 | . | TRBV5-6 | CASSFGGSGANVLTF | TGTGCCAGCAGCTTCGGTGGCTCTGGGGCCAACGTCCTGACTTTC
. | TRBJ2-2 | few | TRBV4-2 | CASSQDSTGELFF | TGTGCCAGCAGCCAAGACTCGACCGGGGAGCTGTTTTTT
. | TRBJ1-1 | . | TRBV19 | CASDSTGFPEAFF | TGTGCCAGTGACTCTACAGGGTTCCCTGAAGCTTTCTTT
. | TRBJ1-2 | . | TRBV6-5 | CASSSYLGRESYTF | TGTGCCAGCAGTTCCTACTTAGGCAGGGAGAGCTACACCTTC
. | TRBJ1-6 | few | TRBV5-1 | CASSLDFRDSPLHF | TGCGCCAGCAGCTTGGACTTCAGGGATTCACCCCTCCACTTT
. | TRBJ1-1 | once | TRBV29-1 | CSGGQSNTEAFF | TGCAGCGGAGGACAGTCGAACACTGAAGCTTTCTTT
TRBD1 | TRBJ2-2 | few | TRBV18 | CASTAGQGNTGELFF | TGTGCCAGCACGGCGGGACAGGGTAACACCGGGGAGCTGTTTTTT